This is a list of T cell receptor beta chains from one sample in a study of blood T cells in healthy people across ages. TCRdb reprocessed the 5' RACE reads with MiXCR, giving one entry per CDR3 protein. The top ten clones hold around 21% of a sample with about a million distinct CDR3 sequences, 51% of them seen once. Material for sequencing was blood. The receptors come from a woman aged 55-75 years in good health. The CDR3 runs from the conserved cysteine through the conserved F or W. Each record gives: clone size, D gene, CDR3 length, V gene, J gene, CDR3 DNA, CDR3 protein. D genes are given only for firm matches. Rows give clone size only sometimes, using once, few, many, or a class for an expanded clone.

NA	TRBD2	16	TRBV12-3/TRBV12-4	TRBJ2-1	TGTGCCAGCAGTTTAGCTTTGGGACTAGCGCACAATGAGCAGTTCTTC	CASSLALGLAHNEQFF
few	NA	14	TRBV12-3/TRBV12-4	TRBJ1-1	TGTGCCAGCAGTTTACCGGGTATGAACACTGAAGCTTTCTTT	CASSLPGMNTEAFF
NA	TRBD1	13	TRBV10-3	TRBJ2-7	TGTGCCATCGGGACAGGTTCCATCTACGAGCAGTACTTC	CAIGTGSIYEQYF
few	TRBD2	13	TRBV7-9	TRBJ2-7	TGTGCCAGCAGCCCGGGGGGTTTTAACGAGCAGTACTTC	CASSPGGFNEQYF
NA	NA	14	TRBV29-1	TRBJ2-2	TGCAGCGGCTCCGGGACGTCGAACACCGGGGGGCTGTTTTTT	CSGSGTSNTGGLFF
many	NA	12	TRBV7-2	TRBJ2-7	TGTGCCAGCAGCTCGATCTCCTACGAGCAGTACTTC	CASSSISYEQYF
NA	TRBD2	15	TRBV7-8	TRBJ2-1	TGTGCCAGCAGCTTAGCTAGCGGGAGGTACAATGAGCAGTTCTTC	CASSLASGRYNEQFF
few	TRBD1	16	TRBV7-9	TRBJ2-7	TGTGCCAGCAGCTTAGCGCTGGTAGGGGGCCACCACGAGCAGTACTTC	CASSLALVGGHHEQYF
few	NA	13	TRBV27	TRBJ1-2	TGTGCCAGCAGTGTCGAAGGGAACTATGGCTACACCTTC	CASSVEGNYGYTF
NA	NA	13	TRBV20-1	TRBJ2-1	TGCAGTGCTGGATCTTCCCGGGGACATGAGCAGTTCTTC	CSAGSSRGHEQFF
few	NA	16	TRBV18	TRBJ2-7	TGTGCCAGCTCCCCCTCGGCAGGCCTTTTGGACTACGAGCAGTACTTC	CASSPSAGLLDYEQYF
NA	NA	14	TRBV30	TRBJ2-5	TGTGCCTGGAGTGTACAAGGCAGGGGAGAGACCCAGTACTTC	CAWSVQGRGETQYF
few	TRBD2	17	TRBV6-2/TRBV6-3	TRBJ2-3	TGTGCCAGCAGTAGTGGACTAGCGGGCCCTAGCACAGATACGCAGTATTTT	CASSSGLAGPSTDTQYF
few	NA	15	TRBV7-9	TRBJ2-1	TGTGCCAGCAGCTTAGCGCGGAACACTAACAATGAGCAGTTCTTC	CASSLARNTNNEQFF
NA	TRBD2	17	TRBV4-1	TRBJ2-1	TGCGCCAGCAGCCAAGGAGGAGGAGGACTAGCGGGTAGTGAGCAGTTCTTC	CASSQGGGGLAGSEQFF
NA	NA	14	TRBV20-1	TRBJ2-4	TGCAGTGCTAGAGATTGGAGGCGGGGAAACATTCAGTACTTC	CSARDWRRGNIQYF
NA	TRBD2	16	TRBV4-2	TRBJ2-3	TGTGCCAGCAGCCAACGACTAGCGGGAGTTACGTATACGCAGTATTTT	CASSQRLAGVTYTQYF
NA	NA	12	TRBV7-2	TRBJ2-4	TGTGCCAGCAGCTTTTTTTTAAACATTCAGTACTTC	CASSFFLNIQYF
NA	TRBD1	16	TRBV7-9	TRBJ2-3	TGTGCCAGCAGCTTATGGACAGGGGGCAGCACAGATACGCAGTATTTT	CASSLWTGGSTDTQYF
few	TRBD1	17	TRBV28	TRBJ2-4	TGTGCCAGCAGTTACCATACGGGACAGGGGTCCAAAAACATTCAGTACTTC	CASSYHTGQGSKNIQYF
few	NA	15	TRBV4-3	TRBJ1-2	TGCGCCAGCAGCCAAGGATCGGCAGGGAGCTATGGCTACACCTTC	CASSQGSAGSYGYTF
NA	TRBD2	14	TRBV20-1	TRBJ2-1	TGCAGTGCTTCCTCCCGGACTAGGAACAATGAGCAGTTCTTC	CSASSRTRNNEQFF
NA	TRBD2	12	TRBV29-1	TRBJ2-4	TGCGGCGGGGAGGGAAGCGGAAACATTCAGTACTTC	CGGEGSGNIQYF
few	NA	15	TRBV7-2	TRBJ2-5	TGTGCCAGCAGTTCCCAAGCTAGGGGACAAGAGACCCAGTACTTC	CASSSQARGQETQYF
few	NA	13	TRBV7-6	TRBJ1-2	TGTGCCAGCAGCCCTAGGTGGGACACACCCTACACCTTC	CASSPRWDTPYTF
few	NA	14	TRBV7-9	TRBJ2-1	TGTGCCAGCAGCCCTACTGAAGTGGTCCATGAGCAGTTCTTC	CASSPTEVVHEQFF
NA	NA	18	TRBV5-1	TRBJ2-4	TGCGCCAGCAGCTACGGACTTCGGGGGACGGTGGCCAAAAACATTCAGTACTTC	CASSYGLRGTVAKNIQYF
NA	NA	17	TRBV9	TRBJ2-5	TGTGCCAGCAGCGTAGAGACGGGAGATTTAGCTTTTGAGACCCAGTACTTC	CASSVETGDLAFETQYF
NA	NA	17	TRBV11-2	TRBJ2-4	TGTGCCAGCAGCGCTATCGCCGGAGAAAGGACCAAAAACATTCAGTACTTC	CASSAIAGERTKNIQYF
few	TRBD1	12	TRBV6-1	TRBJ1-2	TGTGCCAGCGCCGCAGGGGGGGAAGGCTACACCTTC	CASAAGGEGYTF
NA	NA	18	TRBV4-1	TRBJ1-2	TGCGCCAGCAGCCAAGTACGGGGTAGGGCTGCAGACAACTATGGCTACACCTTC	CASSQVRGRAADNYGYTF
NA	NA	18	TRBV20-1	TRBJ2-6	TGCAGTGCTCCTCCCCGCGGGGTACTACGCTCTGGGGCCAACGTCCTGACTTTC	CSAPPRGVLRSGANVLTF
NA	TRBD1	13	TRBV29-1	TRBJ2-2	TGCAGCGTAGGGACAGCTAACACCGGGGAGCTGTTTTTT	CSVGTANTGELFF
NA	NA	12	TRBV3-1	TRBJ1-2	TGTGCCAGCAGCCCTGCGGACTATGGCTACACCTTC	CASSPADYGYTF
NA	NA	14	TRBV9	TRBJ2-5	TGTGCCAGCAGCGTAGTTGGGGGAGGCGGGACCCAGTACTTC	CASSVVGGGGTQYF
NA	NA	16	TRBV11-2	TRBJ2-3	TGTGCCAGCAGCTTAGATGCTCGAGTCCTCACAGATACGCAGTATTTT	CASSLDARVLTDTQYF
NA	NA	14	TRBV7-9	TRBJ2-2	TGTGCCAGCAGCTTAGAAGGCGGATACGGGGAGCTGTTTTTT	CASSLEGGYGELFF
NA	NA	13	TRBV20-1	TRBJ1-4	TGCAGTGCTTATGCAGGGTCGAATGAAAAACTGTTTTTT	CSAYAGSNEKLFF
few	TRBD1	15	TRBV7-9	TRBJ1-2	TGTGCCAGCAGCTCCCTTGACAGGGCTAACTATGGCTACACCTTC	CASSSLDRANYGYTF
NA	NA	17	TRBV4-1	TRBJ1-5	TGCGCCAGCAGCCAAGGTGACGGCTCATATAGCAATCAGCCCCAGCATTTT	CASSQGDGSYSNQPQHF
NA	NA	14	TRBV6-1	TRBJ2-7	TGTGCCAGCAAAGCCGGGACCACCTTCTACGAGCAGTACTTC	CASKAGTTFYEQYF
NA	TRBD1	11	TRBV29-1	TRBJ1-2	TGCAGCGCCCGGGACAGCTATGGCTACACCTTC	CSARDSYGYTF
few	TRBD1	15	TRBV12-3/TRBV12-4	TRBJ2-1	TGTGCCAGCAGTCCCTCCGGGACAGGCTTCAATGAGCAGTTCTTC	CASSPSGTGFNEQFF
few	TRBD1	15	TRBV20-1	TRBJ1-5	TGCAGTGCTAAGGGGACAGGGGGTTACGGGCAGCCCCAGCATTTT	CSAKGTGGYGQPQHF